The 5 T cell receptor beta chains given below trace back to one sample, sequenced in a study of blood T cell repertoires in COVID-19 (TCRdb year 2020). To prepare the library, the immunoSEQ multiplex PCR assay was applied. Not all clones reach the TCRdb copy of this immuneACCESS table, which keeps in-frame sequences only. Checked studies attribute under half of the gap to unresolved V genes and leave the rest unexplained. The sample profile shows roughly 140,000 clones; about nine tenths of them were found once. The ten largest account for more than 2% of the sample. Sequencing used peripheral blood. The receptor set was obtained from a woman between 65 and 79 years old with acute or convalescent COVID-19.

The DNA for the CDR3 is TGTGCCAGTAGTAACGGGGGGCCGAGCAATGAGCAGTTCTTC. This gives the protein CASSNGGPSNEQFF. This rearrangement joins TRBV19 to TRBJ2-1, with a weak D call TRBD2 (7 bases). CDR1 is LNHDA, CDR2 SQIVND, per germline (reference sequence). This CDR3 has 14 residues. Trimming stripped 4 bases from V and 6 bases from J, with 13 bases between.

This clone came up a few times. V gene TRBV7-2 combines with J gene TRBJ2-7, with a tentative D call TRBD1 (6 bases). The germline V gene encodes CDR1 SGHTA and CDR2 FQGNSA. The CDR3 extends over 14 amino acids. Trimming stripped 3 bases from V and 2 bases from J, with 11 bases between. The CDR3 bases are TGTGCCAGCAGCTTGTCAGGGGTCCCCTACGAGCAGTACTTC. Translating gives CASSLSGVPYEQYF. Together with reference TRBV7-2 and TRBJ2-7, the CDR3 gives the full variable domain: GAGVSQSPSNKVTEKGKDVELRCDPISGHTALYWYRQSLGQGLEFLIYFQGNSAPDKSGLPSDRFSAERTGGSVSTLTIQRTQQEDSAVYLCASSLSGVPYEQYFGPGTRLTVT.

This sequence joins TRBV6-2 or TRBV6-3 and TRBJ2-2; TRBD1 agrees at 7 bases. Germline trimming cut 0 bases from V and 5 bases from J; bases unmatched to any gene: 15. Germline-derived CDR1 and CDR2 are MNHEY and SVGEGT. The CDR3 extends over 19 amino acids. The CDR3 DNA reads TGTGCCAGCAGTTACTCCCAGTACAGGGGCCGACGACTGACCGGGGAGCTGTTTTTT. It is translated as CASSYSQYRGRRLTGELFF.

Points on this clone: One end of the junction fails to match germline, which may point to a read error. The chain has TRBV7-7 and TRBJ2-5; a weak D match, TRBD1 (5 bases). The CDR3 consists of 15 residues. CDR1 SSHAT and CDR2 FNYEAQ come from the germline V gene (reference sequence). The CDR3 bases are TGTGCTAGCAGCTTAGGGTCAGGGTACCAAGAGACCCAGTACTTC. Its translation is CASSLGSGYQETQYF.

This chain uses TRBV19 with TRBJ1-2, with TRBD1 matching over 8 bases. CDR3 length: 14 residues. Germline CDR1 and CDR2: LNHDA and SQIVND (reference sequence). Trimming at V came to 4 bases and at J to 2 bases, leaving 3 bases not matched to a gene. The DNA for the CDR3 is TGTGCCAGTAGTAGGACAGGGCTCAACTATGGCTACACCTTC. Protein sequence: CASSRTGLNYGYTF. Together with reference TRBV19 and TRBJ1-2, the CDR3 gives the full variable domain: DGGITQSPKYLFRKEGQNVTLSCEQNLNHDAMYWYRQDPGQGLRLIYYSQIVNDFQKGDIAEGYSVSREKKESFPLTVTSAQKNPTAFYLCASSRTGLNYGYTFGSGTRLTVV.